These T cell receptor beta chains were read from a single sample in a study of blood T cell repertoires in COVID-19. TCRdb's table, derived via immunoSEQ multiplex PCR, lists solely in-frame clones and lacks some. This table has roughly 200,000 clones, 70% to 85% appearing once. Sequences were obtained from peripheral blood. All receptors come from a woman older than 75 with COVID-19, enrolled during active disease. CDR3s include the opening cysteine and the closing phenylalanine or tryptophan. Fields, in order: J gene, V gene, CDR3 length, D gene, clone size, CDR3 DNA, CDR3 protein. D genes are given only for firm matches. Clone sizes are given selectively: once, few, many, or a class where the clone is expanded.

>TRBJ1-5|TRBV19|15|.|few
TGTGCCAGTACCCTTGGGGGAGGGCTAATACAGCCCCAGCATTTT
CASTLGGGLIQPQHF
>TRBJ1-2|TRBV13|15|TRBD1|.
TGTGCCAGCAGCTCTCGCCGGACAGGGAAGGGTGGCTACACCTTC
CASSSRRTGKGGYTF
>TRBJ1-4|TRBV4-1|16|TRBD1|.
TGCGCCAGCAGCCTATACCGGGACAGGGGAAATGAAAAACTGTTTTTT
CASSLYRDRGNEKLFF
>TRBJ1-2|TRBV28|16|TRBD1|.
TGTGCCAGCAGGGGGGGACAGGGGGCTCCTAACTATGGCTACACCTTC
CASRGGQGAPNYGYTF
>TRBJ2-3|TRBV6-2/TRBV6-3|16|TRBD2|.
TGTGCCAGCAGTTACCCGCGGGGGGGCTTGGCAGATACGCAGTATTTT
CASSYPRGGLADTQYF
>TRBJ2-7|TRBV7-3|15|.|.
TGTGCCAGCAGCCTCTATAGCGGCCCTTCCTACGAGCAGTACTTC
CASSLYSGPSYEQYF
>TRBJ2-7|TRBV10-3|15|.|.
TGTGCCATCAACGAACGTCAGGGGACGCCCCACGAGCAGTACTTC
CAINERQGTPHEQYF
>TRBJ1-5|TRBV2|14|.|.
TGTGCCAGCAGGCCCGGGACACACGATCAGCCCCAGCATTTT
CASRPGTHDQPQHF
>TRBJ1-2|TRBV6-1|16|.|.
TGTGCCAGCAGTGAAGGGGGGGGAGGACAGTCCTATGGCTACACCTTC
CASSEGGGGQSYGYTF
>TRBJ1-1|TRBV6-5|13|.|.
TGTGCCAGCTCCCTAGAGGGAGCGATTGAAGCTTTCTTT
CASSLEGAIEAFF
>TRBJ2-3|TRBV7-8|14|TRBD1|.
TGTGCCAGCAGCTACTCGGGACAGGGACGTACGCAGTATTTT
CASSYSGQGRTQYF
>TRBJ2-6|TRBV28|15|TRBD1|.
TGTGCCAGCACTCTGGACAGGGCTGGGGCCAACGTCCTGACTTTC
CASTLDRAGANVLTF
>TRBJ1-2|TRBV5-1|13|.|few
TGCGCCAGCAGCCCGGGAGCTAACTATGGCTACACCTTC
CASSPGANYGYTF
>TRBJ2-7|TRBV13|19|TRBD1|.
TGTGCCAGCAGCGTGACAGGGGGAGTTTTTGGTCTACTCCCTTACGAGCAGTACTTC
CASSVTGGVFGLLPYEQYF
>TRBJ1-1|TRBV7-3|13|TRBD1|.
TGTGCCAGCAGCTTAAGCGGACAGGGGAGAGCTTTCTTT
CASSLSGQGRAFF
>TRBJ1-4|TRBV27|15|.|.
TGTGCCAGCGGTGGGGGGGCGCTTATTAATGAAAAACTGTTTTTT
CASGGGALINEKLFF
>TRBJ2-7|TRBV3-1/TRBV3-2|14|.|.
TGTGCCAGCTCGTGGGCGGGCCCCACCTACGAGCAGTACTTC
CASSWAGPTYEQYF
>TRBJ1-1|TRBV5-1|13|TRBD1|.
TGCGCCAGCAGCTGGACAGGGTACACTGAAGCTTTCTTT
CASSWTGYTEAFF
>TRBJ2-3|TRBV9|18|.|.
TGTGCCAGCAGCCGCACCCCGGGGGGGGACAGGGAGGCAGATACGCAGTATTTT
CASSRTPGGDREADTQYF
>TRBJ2-2|TRBV6-5|13|.|few
TGTGCCAGCATTCGGACTGACACCGGGGAGCTGTTTTTT
CASIRTDTGELFF
>TRBJ1-1|TRBV3-1/TRBV3-2|14|TRBD1|.
TGTGCCAGCAGCCCGGGACAGGCGCCCCCTGAAGCTTTCTTT
CASSPGQAPPEAFF
>TRBJ1-1|TRBV29-1|14|.|.
TGCAGCGTTGTTTACAGAACGCTGAACACTGAAGCTTTCTTT
CSVVYRTLNTEAFF
>TRBJ1-5|TRBV28|12|.|.
TGTGCCAGCAGTTTAGTTCGTCAGCCCCAGCATTTT
CASSLVRQPQHF
>TRBJ2-6|TRBV25-1|17|TRBD2|.
TGTGCCAGCAGTGCCAGCGGGGGGGGCGGTGGGGCCAACGTCCTGACTTTC
CASSASGGGGGANVLTF
>TRBJ1-5|TRBV5-1|15|.|.
TGCGCCAGCAGCCAGAACGGGGGTAAAAATCAGCCCCAGCATTTT
CASSQNGGKNQPQHF
>TRBJ1-2|TRBV5-1|14|TRBD1|.
TGCGCCAGCAGCTTGGGGGACAGGGTCTATGGCTACACCTTC
CASSLGDRVYGYTF
>TRBJ1-5|TRBV7-8|18|TRBD1|.
TGTGCCAGCAGCTCCGGACAGGGGGCGGCTTATAGCAATCAGCCCCAGCATTTT
CASSSGQGAAYSNQPQHF